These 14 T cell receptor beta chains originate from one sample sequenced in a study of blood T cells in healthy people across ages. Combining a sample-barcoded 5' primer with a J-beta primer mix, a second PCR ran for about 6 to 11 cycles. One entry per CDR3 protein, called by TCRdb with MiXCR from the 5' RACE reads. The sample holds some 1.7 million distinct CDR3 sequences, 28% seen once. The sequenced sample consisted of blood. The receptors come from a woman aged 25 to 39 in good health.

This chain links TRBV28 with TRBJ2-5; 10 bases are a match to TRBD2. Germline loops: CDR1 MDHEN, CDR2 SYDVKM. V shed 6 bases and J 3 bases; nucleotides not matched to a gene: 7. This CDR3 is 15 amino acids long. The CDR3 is CASRPLGLAKETQYF. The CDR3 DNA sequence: TGTGCCAGCAGGCCCCTGGGACTAGCGAAAGAGACCCAGTACTTC.

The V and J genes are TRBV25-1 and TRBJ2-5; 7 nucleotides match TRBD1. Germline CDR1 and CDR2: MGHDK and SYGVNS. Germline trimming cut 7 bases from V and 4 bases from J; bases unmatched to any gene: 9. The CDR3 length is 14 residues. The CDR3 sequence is CASKITGVAETQYF. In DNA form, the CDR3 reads TGTGCCAGCAAAATCACAGGGGTCGCAGAGACCCAGTACTTC.

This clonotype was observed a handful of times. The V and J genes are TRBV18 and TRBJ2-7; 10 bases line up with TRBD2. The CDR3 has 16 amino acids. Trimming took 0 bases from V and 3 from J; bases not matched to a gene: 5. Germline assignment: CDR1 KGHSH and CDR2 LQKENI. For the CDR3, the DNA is TGTGCCAGCTCACCACCGAGGATAGCGGGGGGCTACGAGCAGTACTTC. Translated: CASSPPRIAGGYEQYF.

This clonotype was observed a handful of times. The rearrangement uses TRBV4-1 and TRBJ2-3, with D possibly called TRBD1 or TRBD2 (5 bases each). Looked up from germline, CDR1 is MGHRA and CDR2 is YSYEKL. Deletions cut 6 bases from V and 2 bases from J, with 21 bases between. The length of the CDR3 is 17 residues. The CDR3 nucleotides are TGCGCCAGCAGTAGAGGGGCGGAAATCCTCCTCACAGATACGCAGTATTTT. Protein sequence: CASSRGAEILLTDTQYF.

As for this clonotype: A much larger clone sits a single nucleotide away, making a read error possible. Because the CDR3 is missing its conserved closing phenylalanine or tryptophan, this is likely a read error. CDR3 nucleotides: TGCAGTGCTAGAAGGGACACTCTAGAGACCCAGTACTAC. This encodes CSARRDTLETQYY. The gene calls are TRBV20-1 and TRBJ2-5; the D gene is possibly TRBD1 (6 bases). Per the germline V gene, CDR1 is DFQATT and CDR2 is SNEGSKA (reference sequence). There are 13 residues in the CDR3. Trimming removed 2 bases from V and 4 bases from J, with 11 bases in between.

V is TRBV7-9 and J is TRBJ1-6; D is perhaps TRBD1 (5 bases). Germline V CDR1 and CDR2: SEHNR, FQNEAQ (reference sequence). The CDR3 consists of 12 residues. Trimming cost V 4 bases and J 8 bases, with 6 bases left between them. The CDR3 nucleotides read TGTGCCAGCAGCTCACAGGATTCACCCCTCCACTTT. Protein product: CASSSQDSPLHF.

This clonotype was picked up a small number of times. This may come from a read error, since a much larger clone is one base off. As DNA, the CDR3 is TGTGCCAGCAGCTTAGAGTTAGGGGTCGAGCAGTACTTC. Protein product: CASSLELGVEQYF. The chain links TRBV7-2 to TRBJ2-5; D might be TRBD1 (5 bases). The better agreement between TRBJ2-7 and the DNA end casts doubt on the J call. The CDR3 is 13 residues long. The germline V gene encodes CDR1 SGHTA and CDR2 FQGNSA.

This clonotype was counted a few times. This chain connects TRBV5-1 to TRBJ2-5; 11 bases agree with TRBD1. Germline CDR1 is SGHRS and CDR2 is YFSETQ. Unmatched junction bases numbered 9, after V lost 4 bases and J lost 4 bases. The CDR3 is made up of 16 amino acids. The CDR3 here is CASSLHSGTGGETQYF. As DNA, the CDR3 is TGCGCCAGCAGCCTGCATTCCGGGACAGGGGGAGAGACCCAGTACTTC.

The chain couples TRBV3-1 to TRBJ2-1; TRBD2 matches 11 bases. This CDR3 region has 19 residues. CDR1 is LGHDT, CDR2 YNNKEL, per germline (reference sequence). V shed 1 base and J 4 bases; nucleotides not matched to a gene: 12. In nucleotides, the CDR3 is TGTGCCAGCAGCCAAGTAACTAGCGGGAGTATCCGAGGGTACAATGAGCAGTTCTTC. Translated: CASSQVTSGSIRGYNEQFF.

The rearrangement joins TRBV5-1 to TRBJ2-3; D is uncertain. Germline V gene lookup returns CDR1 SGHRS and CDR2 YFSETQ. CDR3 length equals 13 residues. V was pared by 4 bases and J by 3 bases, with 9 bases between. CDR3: CASSPMTTDTQYF. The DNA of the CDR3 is TGCGCCAGCAGCCCCATGACAACAGATACGCAGTATTTT.

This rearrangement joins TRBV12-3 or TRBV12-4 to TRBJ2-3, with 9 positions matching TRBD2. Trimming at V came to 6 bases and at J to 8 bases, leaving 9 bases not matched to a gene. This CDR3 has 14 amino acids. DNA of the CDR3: TGTGCCAGCAGCCCCAGCGGGAGGTCGGCTACGCAGTATTTT. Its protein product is CASSPSGRSATQYF.

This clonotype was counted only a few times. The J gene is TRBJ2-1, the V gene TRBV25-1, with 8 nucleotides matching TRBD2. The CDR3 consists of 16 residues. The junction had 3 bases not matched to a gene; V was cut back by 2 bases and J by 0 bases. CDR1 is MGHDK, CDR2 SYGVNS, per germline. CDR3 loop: CASSETGGSSYNEQFF. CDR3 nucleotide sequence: TGTGCCAGCAGTGAAACGGGGGGGAGCTCCTACAATGAGCAGTTCTTC.

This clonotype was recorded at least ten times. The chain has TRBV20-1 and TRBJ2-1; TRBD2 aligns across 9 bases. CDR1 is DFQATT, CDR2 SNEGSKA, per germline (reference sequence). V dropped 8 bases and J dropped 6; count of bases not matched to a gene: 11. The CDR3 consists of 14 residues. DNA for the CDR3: TGCAGTACCCTTAGGAGCGGGAGGAGCAATGAGCAGTTCTTC. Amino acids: CSTLRSGRSNEQFF.

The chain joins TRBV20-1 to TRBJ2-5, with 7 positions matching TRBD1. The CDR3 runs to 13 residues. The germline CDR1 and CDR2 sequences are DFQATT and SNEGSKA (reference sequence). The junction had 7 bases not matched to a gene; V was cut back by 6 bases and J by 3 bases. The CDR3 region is CSADSTGKETQYF. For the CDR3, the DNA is TGCAGTGCGGACTCGACAGGGAAAGAGACCCAGTACTTC.